The 29 T cell receptor beta chains in this list originate from one sample, sequenced in a study of T cell responses to AZD1222 COVID-19 vaccine. The data were produced by immunoSEQ multiplex PCR, yet TCRdb's version contains in-frame clones alone and is incomplete. The table lists some 86,000 clones, 80% of them singletons. Sequenced material: peripheral blood, taken on day 0 of AZD1222 vaccination. The receptors were sampled from an adult in good health.

The genes are TRBV11-1 and TRBJ2-5; D not certain. From germline, CDR1 is SGHAT and CDR2 FQDESV (reference sequence). The CDR3 runs 16 residues. V gave up 1 base and J gave up 5 bases, with 17 bases separating them. CDR3 sequence (DNA): TGTGCCAGCAGCTTAGGTCAAAGCGTATACCTCGAGACCCAGTACTTC. It yields the protein CASSLGQSVYLETQYF.

J is TRBJ2-3 and V is TRBV12-2; the D call of TRBD2 is as the table states it, not checked on the DNA. TRBV12-2 is annotated as a pseudogene. The CDR3 runs to 19 residues. Here the CDR3 reads CASCLALAGGRFGTDTQYF. The CDR3 nucleotides are TGTGCAAGTTGCTTAGCTCTGGCGGGGGGCCGGTTTGGCACAGATACGCAGTATTTT.

The rearrangement links TRBV12-5 to TRBJ2-7; 11 positions agree with TRBD2. This CDR3 contains 16 residues. The germline V gene encodes CDR1 LGHNT and CDR2 FRNRAP. Trimming removed 4 bases from V and 1 base from J; junction bases left unmatched: 6. This CDR3 reads CASGSNSGRGSYEQYF. In DNA, the CDR3 is TGTGCTAGTGGTTCCAATAGCGGGAGGGGGTCCTACGAGCAGTACTTC.

This sequence joins TRBV7-9 and TRBJ2-2, with TRBD2 matching over 8 bases. The germline gives CDR1 SEHNR, CDR2 FQNEAQ (reference sequence). The CDR3 sequence is 16 residues long. J gave up 4 bases and V 5 bases, and 9 bases lay outside the gene matches. The CDR3 loop reads CASSPTGGRGTGELFF. CDR3 nucleotide sequence: TGTGCCAGCAGCCCTACGGGGGGGCGGGGCACCGGGGAGCTGTTTTTT.

The CDR3 DNA sequence: TGCGCCAGCAGCTTTGGGCACACAGATACGCAGTATTTT. Translated: CASSFGHTDTQYF. The V call is TRBV5-1, the J call TRBJ2-3; D remains ambiguous. Trimming cost V 2 bases and J 2 bases, with 6 bases left between them. This CDR3 has 13 amino acids. The germline V gene has CDR1 SGHRS and CDR2 YFSETQ. The full variable domain, its missing parts supplied by reference TRBV5-1 and TRBJ2-3, is KAGVTQTPRYLIKTRGQQVTLSCSPISGHRSVSWYQQTPGQGLQFLFEYFSETQRNKGNFPGRFSGRQFSNSRSEMNVSTLELGDSALYLCASSFGHTDTQYFGPGTRLTVL.

V gene TRBV14 combines with J gene TRBJ1-1, with no clear D. The CDR3 sequence is 15 residues long. V shed 1 base and J shed 5 bases, with 14 bases lying between them. The germline V gene has CDR1 SGHDN and CDR2 FVKESK. CDR3 in amino acids: CASSQAAALGTEAFF. CDR3 DNA: TGTGCCAGCAGCCAAGCGGCGGCGCTAGGAACTGAAGCTTTCTTT.

The table lists this clone with a count of one. This chain uses TRBV25-1 with TRBJ1-6; D call uncertain. V was shortened by 7 bases and J by 9 bases, with 13 bases between the two germline ends. The CDR3 covers 13 residues. CDR1 and CDR2 (germline): MGHDK, SYGVNS. This CDR3 reads CASMSSRGSPLHF. As DNA, the CDR3 is TGTGCCAGCATGAGCAGCCGGGGTTCACCCCTCCACTTT. The variable domain in full, completed from reference TRBV25-1 and TRBJ1-6, reads EADIYQTPRYLVIGTGKKITLECSQTMGHDKMYWYQQDPGMELHLIHYSYGVNSTEKGDLSSESTVSRIRTEHFPLTLESARPSHTSQYLCASMSSRGSPLHFGNGTRLTVT.

V gene TRBV5-1 combines with J gene TRBJ2-5; D ambiguous. This CDR3 spans 9 amino acids. Per germline, CDR1 SGHRS and CDR2 YFSETQ. The ends were cut back, 6 bases at V and 9 bases at J, with 6 bases in the middle. The CDR3 spells CASTEPQYF. CDR3 nucleotide sequence: TGCGCCAGCACGGAGCCCCAGTACTTC.

The genes are TRBV4-2 and TRBJ1-5, with D unclear. V was shortened by 4 bases and J by 1 base, with 11 bases between the two germline ends. Germline lookup yields CDR1 LGHNA and CDR2 YNFKEQ. The CDR3 contains 15 residues. CDR3 sequence: CASSLDLSSNQPQHF. The CDR3 bases are TGTGCCAGCAGCCTGGATCTTTCAAGCAATCAGCCCCAGCATTTT.

The rearrangement joins TRBV19 to TRBJ2-4; D is uncertain. CDR3 length equals 15 residues. Per germline, CDR1 LNHDA and CDR2 SQIVND (reference sequence). V was trimmed by 5 bases and J by 0 bases, leaving 11 bases between them. The CDR3 nucleotides read TGTGCCAGTAGTCCAGACAATCTAGCCAAAAACATTCAGTACTTC. Its protein product is CASSPDNLAKNIQYF.

V and J are TRBV5-1 and TRBJ2-1; TRBD2 matches 9 bases. This CDR3 spans 17 amino acids. The germline CDR1 and CDR2 sequences are SGHRS and YFSETQ. V shed 3 bases, J shed 2 bases, and the junction held 9 bases outside the gene matches. The CDR3 DNA is TGCGCCAGCAGCTGGGAGGTAAGACTAGCGGCCTACAATGAGCAGTTCTTC. The encoded protein is CASSWEVRLAAYNEQFF.

The chain uses TRBV6-4 and TRBJ1-1; D gene unclear. Germline V CDR1 and CDR2: MRHNA, SNTAGT. Trimming stripped 4 bases from V and 1 base from J, with 7 bases between. This CDR3 is 13 amino acids long. Here the CDR3 reads CASSAQQNTEAFF. The CDR3 DNA is TGTGCCAGCAGTGCACAGCAGAACACTGAAGCTTTCTTT.

This clone was counted a few times. The genes are TRBV5-5 and TRBJ2-7, with TRBD1 matching 9 bases. With V trimmed by 6 bases and J by 4 bases, 5 bases remained unmatched. The V gene's germline CDR1 is SGHKS and CDR2 YYEKEE (reference sequence). There are 13 residues in the CDR3. Written as DNA, the CDR3 is TGTGCCAGCAACACCGGGACAGGGTACGAGCAGTACTTC. It encodes CASNTGTGYEQYF.

CDR3 nucleotide sequence: TGTGCCAGTAGGACGCCGGGGCAGGTTAATTCACCCCTCCACTTT. This gives the protein CASRTPGQVNSPLHF. This sequence joins TRBV19 and TRBJ1-6; possible D gene TRBD1, 5 bases. The CDR3 loop spans 15 amino acids. The germline gives CDR1 LNHDA, CDR2 SQIVND (reference sequence). V lost 6 bases, J lost 6 bases, and 15 bases lay in between.

DNA of the CDR3: TGTGCCAGCAGTCACAGGGGTGGGACTGAAGCTTTCTTT. Translated: CASSHRGGTEAFF. This chain uses TRBV12-3 or TRBV12-4 with TRBJ1-1; 7 nucleotides line up with TRBD1. CDR3 length: 13 amino acids. V lost 5 bases, J lost 5 bases, and 5 bases stayed unmatched.

CDR3 bases: TGCGCCAGCAGCTCCTCTTCAAACAGGGATACGCAGTATTTT. Amino acids: CASSSSSNRDTQYF. The chain couples TRBV5-1 to TRBJ2-3, with a possible D match to TRBD1 (5 bases). Germline V gives CDR1 SGHRS, CDR2 YFSETQ. Trimming pared 3 bases from V and 6 bases from J, leaving 14 bases between. The CDR3 runs 14 residues.

This rearrangement joins TRBV29-1 to TRBJ1-3; no clear D. The V gene lost 5 bases and the J gene lost 4 bases, with 9 bases spanning the gap. The CDR3 sequence is 12 residues long. CDR1 and CDR2 (germline): SQVTM, ANQGSEA. CDR3 sequence: CSVSPEGNTIYF. In nucleotides, the CDR3 is TGCAGCGTTAGCCCCGAGGGAAACACCATATATTTT.

V and J are TRBV28 and TRBJ1-2; D gene uncertain. CDR1 is MDHEN, CDR2 SYDVKM, per germline. This CDR3 contains 12 residues. V was pared by 2 bases and J by 8 bases, with 9 bases between. CDR3 bases: TGTGCCAGCAGTTTACTTGAAGGAGGCTACACCTTC. It encodes CASSLLEGGYTF.

This clone was seen once. The chain joins TRBV3-1 (or the pseudogene TRBV3-2) to TRBJ2-5; 9 bases are a match to TRBD2. This CDR3 region has 15 residues. Germline V gene sequence: CDR1 LGHDT, CDR2 YNNKEL (reference sequence). Trimming took 1 base from V and 5 from J; bases not matched to a gene: 5. CDR3 loop: CASSQGGGAWETQYF. CDR3 DNA: TGTGCCAGCAGCCAAGGCGGGGGGGCCTGGGAGACCCAGTACTTC.

The chain employs TRBV20-1 and TRBJ1-5; TRBD1 matches 9 bases. The ends lost 3 bases at V and 0 bases at J; junction bases unmatched: 12. The CDR3 is 18 residues long. Germline CDR1 reads DFQATT; CDR2 reads SNEGSKA (reference sequence). The chain's CDR3 is CSASKSAGTGYSNQPQHF. DNA of the CDR3: TGCAGTGCTAGTAAATCTGCCGGGACAGGGTATAGCAATCAGCCCCAGCATTTT.

This clone was counted once. The rearrangement links TRBV2 to TRBJ2-7, with no clear D. Germline-derived CDR1 and CDR2 are SNHLY and FYNNEI. Trimming took 8 bases from V and 3 from J, leaving 14 bases between them. This CDR3 has 13 residues. CDR3 DNA: TGTGCCAGCTTAGAGACCTTGGGCTACGAGCAGTACTTC. Encoded protein: CASLETLGYEQYF.

The chain couples TRBV6-5 to TRBJ2-1; no reliable D call. Trimming left V 5 bases short and J 8 bases short, with 19 bases between. The CDR3 is 15 amino acids. Germline values: CDR1 MNHEY, CDR2 SVGAGI. The chain's CDR3 is CASSKGLGPLDEQFF. In DNA, the CDR3 is TGTGCCAGCAGTAAGGGCCTAGGGCCATTGGATGAGCAGTTCTTC.

The DNA for the CDR3 is TGTGCCAGCAGCTTGGATAGCGGGAGGGCCCGGTACGAGACCCAGTACTTC. This gives the protein CASSLDSGRARYETQYF. The chain uses TRBV5-8 and TRBJ2-5, with 11 bases matching TRBD2. CDR1 and CDR2 from the germline V gene are SGHTS and YDEGEE. V trimming: 0 bases; J trimming: 5 bases; junction bases outside the gene matches: 9. The CDR3 contains 17 residues.

The chain is built from TRBV7-6 and TRBJ2-7; 7 positions agree with TRBD2. Germline V gene sequence: CDR1 SGHVS, CDR2 FNYEAQ. V lost 7 bases to trimming and J lost 3 bases; unmatched junction nucleotides: 15. The CDR3 contains 16 residues. CDR3 sequence: CASTSLAGGGYYEQYF. DNA for the CDR3: TGTGCCAGCACCTCCCTGGCGGGCGGGGGATACTACGAGCAGTACTTC.

This chain connects TRBV27 to TRBJ1-4, with TRBD1 as a possible D gene (5 bases). Germline CDR1 MNHEY, CDR2 SMNVEV (reference sequence). The V and J ends lost 6 bases and 3 bases respectively, with 11 bases between them. The length of the CDR3 is 14 residues. The CDR3, as DNA: TGTGCCAGCAGCTCAGACAGATCTAATGAAAAACTGTTTTTT. This translates into CASSSDRSNEKLFF.

This chain links TRBV10-3 with TRBJ1-3; 8 nucleotides agree with TRBD1. The CDR3 length is 16 residues. Trimming at V came to 6 bases and at J to 0 bases, leaving 7 bases not matched to a gene. Germline CDR1 is ENHRY and CDR2 is SYGVKD. Here the CDR3 reads CAISPGQALSGNTIYF. CDR3 nucleotides: TGTGCCATCAGCCCGGGACAGGCGCTCTCTGGAAACACCATATATTTT.

The chain has TRBV6-5 and TRBJ1-5, with D possibly matching TRBD1 (5 bases). The CDR3 totals 15 residues. CDR1 and CDR2 from the germline V gene are MNHEY and SVGAGI. V lost 6 bases and J lost 3, with 15 bases in between. For the CDR3, the DNA is TGTGCCAGCAGAACCACCTGGGGGACCAATCAGCCCCAGCATTTT. It specifies CASRTTWGTNQPQHF.

The chain joins TRBV3-1 (or the pseudogene TRBV3-2) to TRBJ2-1; D perhaps matches TRBD2 (6 bases). CDR1 and CDR2 (germline): LGHDT, YNNKEL (reference sequence). There are 13 residues in the CDR3. Trimming cost V 0 bases and J 9 bases, with 9 bases left between them. The DNA of the CDR3 is TGTGCCAGCAGCCAAGATCGGGGAGGTGAGCAGTTCTTC. It yields the protein CASSQDRGGEQFF.

This chain connects TRBV5-4 to TRBJ2-2, with D tentatively TRBD2 (5 bases). The CDR3 is made up of 15 amino acids. Deletions cut 0 bases from V and 4 bases from J, with 10 bases between. Germline CDR1 reads SGHNT; CDR2 reads YYREEE (reference sequence). The DNA of the CDR3 is TGTGCCAGCAGCTTGGGCCGGGGAAGCACCGGGGAGCTGTTTTTT. Translated: CASSLGRGSTGELFF.